The following is a TCR beta chain sequence with its context. Its target is not known. The sample originates from a study of CD8+CD57+ T cells in acquired aplastic anemia. Across the whole study: Healthy-donor CD4+ cells averaged approximately 9.8 million reads. Broader study findings: Roughly 31 CD8+ CDR3 sequences were shared between patients and controls. Between the patient and control groups, CD8+ Simpson's diversity did not differ significantly.

The template for TCR beta VDJ and CDR3 sequence profiling was genomic DNA. TCRdb re-analysed the reads in MiXCR, keeping a single row per CDR3 protein. The sample has 35,000 to 45,000 distinct CDR3 sequences; around 63% are singletons. Trimming stripped 3 bases from V and 5 bases from J, with 8 bases between. There are 14 residues in the CDR3. Germline V lookup: CDR1 LNHDA, CDR2 SQIVND (reference sequence). V usage is TRBV19 and J usage is TRBJ1-6; D remains ambiguous. This clonotype originated in a human donor in good health, serving as a control. The specimen sequenced was sorted CD4+, CD8+, or CD8+CD57+ T cells (not recorded which) from PBMCs. The CDR3 sequence is CASSINSDNSPLHF. As DNA, the CDR3 is TGTGCCAGTAGTATCAATTCTGATAATTCACCCCTCCACTTT.